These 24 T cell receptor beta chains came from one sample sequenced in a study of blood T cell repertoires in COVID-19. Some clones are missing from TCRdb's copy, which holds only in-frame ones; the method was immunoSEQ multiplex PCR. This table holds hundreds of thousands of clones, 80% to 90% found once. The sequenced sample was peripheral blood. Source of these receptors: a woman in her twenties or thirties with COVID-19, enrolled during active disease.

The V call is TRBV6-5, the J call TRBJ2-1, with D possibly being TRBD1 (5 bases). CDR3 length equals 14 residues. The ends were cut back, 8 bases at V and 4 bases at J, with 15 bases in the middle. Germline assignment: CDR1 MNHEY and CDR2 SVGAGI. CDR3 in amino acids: CASAQGHNYNEQFF. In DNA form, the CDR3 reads TGTGCCAGCGCTCAAGGACATAATTACAATGAGCAGTTCTTC.

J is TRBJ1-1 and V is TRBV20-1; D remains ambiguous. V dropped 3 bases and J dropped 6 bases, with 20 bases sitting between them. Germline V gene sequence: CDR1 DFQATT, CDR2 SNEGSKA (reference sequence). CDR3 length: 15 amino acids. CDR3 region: CSASMLNWRGAEAFF. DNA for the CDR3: TGCAGTGCTAGTATGCTAAACTGGAGAGGAGCTGAAGCTTTCTTT.

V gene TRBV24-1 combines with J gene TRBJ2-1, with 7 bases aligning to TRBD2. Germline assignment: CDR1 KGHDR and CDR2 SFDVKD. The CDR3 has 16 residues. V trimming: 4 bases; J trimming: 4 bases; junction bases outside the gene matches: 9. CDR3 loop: CATSDALATYYNEQFF. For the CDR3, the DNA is TGTGCCACCAGTGACGCACTAGCGACCTATTACAATGAGCAGTTCTTC.

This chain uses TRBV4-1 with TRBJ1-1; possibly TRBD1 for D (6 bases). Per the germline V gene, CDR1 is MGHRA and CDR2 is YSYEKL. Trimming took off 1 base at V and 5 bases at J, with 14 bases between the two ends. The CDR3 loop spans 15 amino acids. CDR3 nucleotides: TGCGCCAGCAGCCAAGTATCCAGGGGTGGAACTGAAGCTTTCTTT. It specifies CASSQVSRGGTEAFF.

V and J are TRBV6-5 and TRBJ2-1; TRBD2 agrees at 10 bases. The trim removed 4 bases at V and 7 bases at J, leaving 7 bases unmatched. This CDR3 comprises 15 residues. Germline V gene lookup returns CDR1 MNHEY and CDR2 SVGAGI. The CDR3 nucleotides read TGTGCCAGCAGTTTAGCGGGAGGAGGGGGTAATGAGCAGTTCTTC. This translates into CASSLAGGGGNEQFF.

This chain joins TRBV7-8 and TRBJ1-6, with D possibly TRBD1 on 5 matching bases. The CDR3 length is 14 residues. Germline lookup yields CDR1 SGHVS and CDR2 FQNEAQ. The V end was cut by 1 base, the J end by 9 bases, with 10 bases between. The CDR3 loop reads CASSLEGAGSPLHF. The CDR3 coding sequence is TGTGCCAGCAGCTTAGAAGGGGCAGGTTCACCCCTCCACTTT.

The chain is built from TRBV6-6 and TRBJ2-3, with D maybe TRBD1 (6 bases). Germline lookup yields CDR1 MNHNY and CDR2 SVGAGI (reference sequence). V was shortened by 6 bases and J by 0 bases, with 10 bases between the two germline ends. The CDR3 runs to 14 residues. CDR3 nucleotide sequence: TGTGCCAGCAGCAGGGGTGGAAGCACAGATACGCAGTATTTT. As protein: CASSRGGSTDTQYF.

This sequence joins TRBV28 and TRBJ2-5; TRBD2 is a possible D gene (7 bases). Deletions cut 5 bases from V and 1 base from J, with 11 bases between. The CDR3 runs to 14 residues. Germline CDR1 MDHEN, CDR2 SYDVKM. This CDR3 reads CASSTAGAQETQYF. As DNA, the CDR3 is TGTGCCAGCAGTACCGCGGGGGCCCAAGAGACCCAGTACTTC.

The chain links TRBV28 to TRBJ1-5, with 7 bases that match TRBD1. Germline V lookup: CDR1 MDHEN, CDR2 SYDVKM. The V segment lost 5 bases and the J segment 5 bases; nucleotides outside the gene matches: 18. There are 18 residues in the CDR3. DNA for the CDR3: TGTGCCAGCAGTCGGGACAGAAGTATCGGGGTGGTTGATCAGCCCCAGCATTTT. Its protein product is CASSRDRSIGVVDQPQHF.

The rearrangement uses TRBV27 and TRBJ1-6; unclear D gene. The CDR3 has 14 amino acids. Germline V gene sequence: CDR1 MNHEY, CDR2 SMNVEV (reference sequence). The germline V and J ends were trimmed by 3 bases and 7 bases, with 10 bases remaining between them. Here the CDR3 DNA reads TGTGCCAGCAGTTTTGTCAGCGGAAATTCACCCCTCCACTTT. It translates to CASSFVSGNSPLHF.

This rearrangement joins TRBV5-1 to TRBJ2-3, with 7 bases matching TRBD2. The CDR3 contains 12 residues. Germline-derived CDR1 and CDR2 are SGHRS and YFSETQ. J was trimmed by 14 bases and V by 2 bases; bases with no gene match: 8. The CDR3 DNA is TGCGCCAGCAGCTTAGCGGGAAGCCGTCTGTATTTT. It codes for CASSLAGSRLYF.

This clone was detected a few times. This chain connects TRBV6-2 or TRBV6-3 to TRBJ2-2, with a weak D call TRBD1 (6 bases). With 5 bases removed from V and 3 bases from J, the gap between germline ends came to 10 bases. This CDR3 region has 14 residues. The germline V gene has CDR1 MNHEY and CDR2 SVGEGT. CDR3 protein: CASSRTVHTGELFF. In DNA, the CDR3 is TGTGCCAGCAGTCGGACAGTACACACCGGGGAGCTGTTTTTT.

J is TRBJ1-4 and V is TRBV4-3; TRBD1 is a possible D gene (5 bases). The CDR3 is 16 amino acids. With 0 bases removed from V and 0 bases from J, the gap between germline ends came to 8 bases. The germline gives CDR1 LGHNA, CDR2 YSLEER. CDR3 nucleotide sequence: TGCGCCAGCAGCCAAGAGCAACAGGCAACTAATGAAAAACTGTTTTTT. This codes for CASSQEQQATNEKLFF.

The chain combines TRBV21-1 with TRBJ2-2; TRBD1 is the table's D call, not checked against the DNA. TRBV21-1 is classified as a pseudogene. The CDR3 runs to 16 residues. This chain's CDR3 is CASSRPDRGMTGELFF. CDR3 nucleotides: TGTGCCAGCAGCAGGCCGGACAGGGGGATGACCGGGGAGCTGTTTTTT.

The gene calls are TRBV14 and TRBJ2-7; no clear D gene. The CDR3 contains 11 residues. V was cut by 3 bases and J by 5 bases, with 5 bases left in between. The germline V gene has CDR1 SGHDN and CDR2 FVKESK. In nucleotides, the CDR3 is TGTGCCAGCAGCCACAGGCACGAGCAGTACTTC. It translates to CASSHRHEQYF. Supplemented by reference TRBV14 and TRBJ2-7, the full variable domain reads EAGVTQFPSHSVIEKGQTVTLRCDPISGHDNLYWYRRVMGKEIKFLLHFVKESKQDESGMPNNRFLAERTGGTYSTLKVQPAELEDSGVYFCASSHRHEQYFGPGTRLTVT.

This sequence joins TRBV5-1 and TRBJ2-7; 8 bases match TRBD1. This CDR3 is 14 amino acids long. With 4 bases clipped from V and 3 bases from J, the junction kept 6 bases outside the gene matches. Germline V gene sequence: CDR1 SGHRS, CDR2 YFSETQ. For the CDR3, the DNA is TGCGCCAGCAGCACCCGGGACAGGTACTACGAGCAGTACTTC. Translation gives CASSTRDRYYEQYF.

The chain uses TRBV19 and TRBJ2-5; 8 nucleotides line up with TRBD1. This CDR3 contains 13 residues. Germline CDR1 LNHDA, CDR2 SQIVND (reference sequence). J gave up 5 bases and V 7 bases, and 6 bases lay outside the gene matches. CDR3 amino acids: CASMDRATETQYF. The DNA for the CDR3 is TGTGCCAGTATGGACAGGGCGACCGAGACCCAGTACTTC.

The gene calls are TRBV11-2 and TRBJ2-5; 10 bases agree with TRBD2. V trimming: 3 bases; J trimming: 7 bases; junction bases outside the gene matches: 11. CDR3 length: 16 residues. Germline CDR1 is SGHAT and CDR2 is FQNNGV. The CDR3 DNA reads TGTGCCAGCAGCTTTGGGGCCCGGGTAGCGGGAGGGACCCAGTACTTC. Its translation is CASSFGARVAGGTQYF.

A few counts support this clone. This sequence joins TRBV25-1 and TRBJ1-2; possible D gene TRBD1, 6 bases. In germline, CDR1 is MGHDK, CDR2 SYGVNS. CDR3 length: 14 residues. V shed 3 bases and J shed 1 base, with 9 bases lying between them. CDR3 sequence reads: CASSEHRDNYGYTF. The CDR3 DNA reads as TGTGCCAGCAGTGAGCACAGGGATAACTATGGCTACACCTTC.

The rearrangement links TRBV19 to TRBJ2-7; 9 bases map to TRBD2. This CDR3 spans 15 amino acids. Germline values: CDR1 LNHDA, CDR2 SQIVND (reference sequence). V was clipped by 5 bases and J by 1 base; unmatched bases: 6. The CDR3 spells CASSPGAGGSYEQYV. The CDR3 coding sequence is TGTGCCAGTAGTCCAGGAGCGGGGGGTTCCTACGAGCAGTACGTC.

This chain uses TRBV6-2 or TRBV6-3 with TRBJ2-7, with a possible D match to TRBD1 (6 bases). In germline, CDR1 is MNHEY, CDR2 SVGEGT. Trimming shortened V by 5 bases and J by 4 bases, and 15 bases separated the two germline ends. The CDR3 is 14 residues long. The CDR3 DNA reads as TGTGCCAGCAGTACCCGGACAGATAAATACGAGCAGTACGTC. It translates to CASSTRTDKYEQYV.

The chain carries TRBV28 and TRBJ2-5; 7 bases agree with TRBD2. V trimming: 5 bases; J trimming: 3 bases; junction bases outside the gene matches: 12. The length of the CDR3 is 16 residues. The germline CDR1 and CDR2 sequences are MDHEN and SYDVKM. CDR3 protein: CASSLPRWAGEETQYF. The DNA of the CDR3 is TGTGCCAGCAGTCTCCCCCGGTGGGCGGGGGAAGAGACCCAGTACTTC.

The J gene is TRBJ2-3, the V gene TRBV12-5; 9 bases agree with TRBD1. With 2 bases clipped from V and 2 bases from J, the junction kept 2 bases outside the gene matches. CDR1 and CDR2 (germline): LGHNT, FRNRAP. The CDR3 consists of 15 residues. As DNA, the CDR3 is TGTGCTAGTGGTTTGAGGGACAGGGTCACAGATACGCAGTATTTT. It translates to CASGLRDRVTDTQYF.

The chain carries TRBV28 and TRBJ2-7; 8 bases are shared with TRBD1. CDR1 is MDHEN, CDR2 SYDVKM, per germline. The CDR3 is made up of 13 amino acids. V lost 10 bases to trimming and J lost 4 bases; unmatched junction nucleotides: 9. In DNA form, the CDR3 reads TGTGCCACCATTGACAGGGGCTCTTACGAGCAGTACTTC. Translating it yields CATIDRGSYEQYF.